This record concerns one T cell receptor beta chain sequence. The data were taken from a study of blood T cell repertoires in COVID-19. Study background: The United States, Italy and Spain provided the acute and convalescent COVID-19 samples. The cDNA or gDNA used as material had been derived from T cells, B-cell-depleted T cells, or PBMCs.

Assay used: immunoSEQ multiplex PCR; TCRdb lists only in-frame clones, some missing. The table has 94,000 or so clones, 70% to 90% seen once. Trimming removed 7 bases from V and 5 bases from J; junction bases left unmatched: 8. From germline, CDR1 is MDHEN and CDR2 SYDVKM. The CDR3 spans 14 residues. The chain recombines TRBV28 with TRBJ1-1, with TRBD1 matching 9 bases. Source material: peripheral blood. This sequence was found in a woman older than 75 with active COVID-19. The CDR3 sequence is CASNPGQGWTEAFF. CDR3 bases: TGTGCCAGCAACCCGGGACAGGGTTGGACTGAAGCTTTCTTT.